Here is one TCR beta chain with its context. These data are taken from a study of blood T cell repertoires in COVID-19. Study overall: From T cells, B-cell-depleted T cells, or PBMCs came the material, which was cDNA or gDNA.

In the original analysis: Amplification of reference gene primers was used by the study to estimate nucleated cell counts. Clones were read by immunoSEQ multiplex PCR, and TCRdb kept only the in-frame ones, dropping some. The V and J calls and clone size are taken from that table; D and trimming were inferred from the DNA. The sample holds approximately 170,000 clones; over 75% are singletons and the top ten take roughly 11%. Trimming removed 6 bases from V and 5 bases from J; junction bases left unmatched: 9. The CDR3 runs to 15 residues. Germline values: CDR1 SGHTS, CDR2 YDEGEE. This sequence originates from a human donor in a cohort sampled during active COVID-19. This rearrangement joins TRBV5-8 to TRBJ1-3; 9 bases are shared with TRBD1. The specimen was peripheral blood. The CDR3 DNA is TGTGCCAGCAACCCCGGGACAGGGTTGAGAAACACCATATATTTT. It encodes CASNPGTGLRNTIYF.